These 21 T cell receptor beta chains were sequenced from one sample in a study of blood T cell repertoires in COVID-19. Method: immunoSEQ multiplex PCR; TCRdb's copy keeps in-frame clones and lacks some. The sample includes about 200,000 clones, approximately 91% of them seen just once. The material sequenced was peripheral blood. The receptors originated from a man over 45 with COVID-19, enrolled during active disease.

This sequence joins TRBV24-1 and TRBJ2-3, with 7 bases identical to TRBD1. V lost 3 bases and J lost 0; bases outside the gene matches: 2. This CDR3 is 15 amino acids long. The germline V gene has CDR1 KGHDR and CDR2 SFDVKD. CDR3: CATSDRDRSTDTQYF. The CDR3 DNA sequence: TGTGCCACCAGTGATCGGGACAGAAGCACAGATACGCAGTATTTT.

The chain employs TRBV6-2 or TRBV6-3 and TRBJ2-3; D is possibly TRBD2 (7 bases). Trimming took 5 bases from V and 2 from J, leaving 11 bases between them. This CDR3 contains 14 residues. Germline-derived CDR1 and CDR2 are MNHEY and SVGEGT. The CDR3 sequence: CASSLGGATDTQYF. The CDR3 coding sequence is TGTGCCAGCAGTCTAGGGGGGGCCACAGATACGCAGTATTTT.

The CDR3: CASSTTGVNSPLHF. CDR3 nucleotide sequence: TGTGCCAGCAGCACCACAGGGGTAAATTCACCCCTCCACTTT. The chain joins TRBV5-4 to TRBJ1-6; TRBD1 matches at 7 bases. Germline loops: CDR1 SGHNT, CDR2 YYREEE (reference sequence). J lost 7 bases, V lost 4 bases, and 5 bases had no gene match. There are 14 residues in the CDR3.

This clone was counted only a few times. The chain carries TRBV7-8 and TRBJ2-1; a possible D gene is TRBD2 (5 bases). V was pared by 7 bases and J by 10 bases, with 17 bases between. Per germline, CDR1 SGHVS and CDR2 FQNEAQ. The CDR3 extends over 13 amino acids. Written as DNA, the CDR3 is TGTGCCAGCAACCGGGCCGGGGTCTGGGAGCAGTTCTTC. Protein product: CASNRAGVWEQFF. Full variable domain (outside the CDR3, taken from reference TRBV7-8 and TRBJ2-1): GAGVSQSPRYKVAKRGQDVALRCDPISGHVSLFWYQQALGQGPEFLTYFQNEAQLDKSGLPSDRFFAERPEGSVSTLKIQRTQQEDSAVYLCASNRAGVWEQFFGPGTRLTVL.

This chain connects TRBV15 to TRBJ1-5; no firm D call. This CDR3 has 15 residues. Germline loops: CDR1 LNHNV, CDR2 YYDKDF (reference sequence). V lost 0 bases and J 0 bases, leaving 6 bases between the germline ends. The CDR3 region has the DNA TGTGCCACCAGCAGAGATCACAATAGCAATCAGCCCCAGCATTTT. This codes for CATSRDHNSNQPQHF.

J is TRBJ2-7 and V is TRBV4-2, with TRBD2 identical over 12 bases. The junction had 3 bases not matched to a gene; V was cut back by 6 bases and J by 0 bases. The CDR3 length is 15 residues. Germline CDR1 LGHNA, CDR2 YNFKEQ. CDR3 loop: CASRRLAGDSYEQYF. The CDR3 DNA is TGTGCCAGCAGGCGACTAGCGGGGGACTCCTACGAGCAGTACTTC.

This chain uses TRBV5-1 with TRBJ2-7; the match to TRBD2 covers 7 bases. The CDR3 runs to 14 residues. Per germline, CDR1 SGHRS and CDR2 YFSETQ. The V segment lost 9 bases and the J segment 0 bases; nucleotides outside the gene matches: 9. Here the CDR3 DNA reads TGCGCCACCCGACTAGCTGCTAGCTCCTACGAGCAGTACTTC. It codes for CATRLAASSYEQYF. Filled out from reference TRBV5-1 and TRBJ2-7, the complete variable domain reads KAGVTQTPRYLIKTRGQQVTLSCSPISGHRSVSWYQQTPGQGLQFLFEYFSETQRNKGNFPGRFSGRQFSNSRSEMNVSTLELGDSALYLCATRLAASSYEQYFGPGTRLTVT.

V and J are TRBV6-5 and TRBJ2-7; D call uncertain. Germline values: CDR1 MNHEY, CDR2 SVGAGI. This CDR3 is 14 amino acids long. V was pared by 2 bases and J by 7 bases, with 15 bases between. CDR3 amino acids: CASSYRQGSREQYF. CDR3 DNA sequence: TGTGCCAGCAGTTACCGGCAAGGCTCGAGGGAGCAGTACTTC.

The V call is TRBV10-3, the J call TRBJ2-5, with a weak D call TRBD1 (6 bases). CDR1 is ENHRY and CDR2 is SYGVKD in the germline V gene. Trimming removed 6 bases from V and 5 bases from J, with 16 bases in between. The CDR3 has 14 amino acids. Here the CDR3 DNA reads TGTGCCATCAGACAACAGGGAATCGCGGAGACCCAGTACTTC. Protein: CAIRQQGIAETQYF.

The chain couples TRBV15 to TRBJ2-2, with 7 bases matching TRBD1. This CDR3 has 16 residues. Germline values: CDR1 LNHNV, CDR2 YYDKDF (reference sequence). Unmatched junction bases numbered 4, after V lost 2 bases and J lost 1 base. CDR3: CATSRLRTGNTGELFF. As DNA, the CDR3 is TGTGCCACCAGCAGACTAAGGACAGGGAACACCGGGGAGCTGTTTTTT.

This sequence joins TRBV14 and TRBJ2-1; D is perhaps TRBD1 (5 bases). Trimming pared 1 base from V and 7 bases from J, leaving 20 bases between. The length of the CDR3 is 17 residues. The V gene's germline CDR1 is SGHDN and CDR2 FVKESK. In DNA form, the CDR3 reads TGTGCCAGCAGCCAAGGATGGTGGTGGGGCGGTTCGAATGAGCAGTTCTTC. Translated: CASSQGWWWGGSNEQFF.

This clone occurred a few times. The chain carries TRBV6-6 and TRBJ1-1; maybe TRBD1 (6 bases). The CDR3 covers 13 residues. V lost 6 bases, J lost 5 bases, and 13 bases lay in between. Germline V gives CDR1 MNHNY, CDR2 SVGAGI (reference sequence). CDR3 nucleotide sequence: TGTGCCAGCAGCACCGGGACACCAACTGAAGCTTTCTTT. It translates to CASSTGTPTEAFF.

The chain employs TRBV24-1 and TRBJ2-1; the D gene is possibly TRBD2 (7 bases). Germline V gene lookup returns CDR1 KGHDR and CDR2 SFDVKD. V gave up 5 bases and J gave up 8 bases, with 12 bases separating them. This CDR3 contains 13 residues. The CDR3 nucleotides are TGTGCCACCAGTGCGGGGGGCTTCGATGAGCAGTTCTTC. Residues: CATSAGGFDEQFF.

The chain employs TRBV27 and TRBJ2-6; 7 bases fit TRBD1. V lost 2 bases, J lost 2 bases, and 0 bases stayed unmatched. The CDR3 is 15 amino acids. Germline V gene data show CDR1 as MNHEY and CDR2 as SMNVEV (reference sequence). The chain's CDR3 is CASSLQGAGANVLTF. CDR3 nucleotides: TGTGCCAGCAGTTTACAGGGGGCTGGGGCCAACGTCCTGACTTTC.

The CDR3 sequence is CASKGSGGRETQYF. DNA of the CDR3: TGTGCCAGCAAAGGTAGCGGGGGTCGCGAGACCCAGTACTTC. V is TRBV28 and J is TRBJ2-5; 9 bases agree with TRBD2. Germline V lookup: CDR1 MDHEN, CDR2 SYDVKM. The CDR3 contains 14 residues. The ends lost 7 bases at V and 5 bases at J; junction bases unmatched: 8.

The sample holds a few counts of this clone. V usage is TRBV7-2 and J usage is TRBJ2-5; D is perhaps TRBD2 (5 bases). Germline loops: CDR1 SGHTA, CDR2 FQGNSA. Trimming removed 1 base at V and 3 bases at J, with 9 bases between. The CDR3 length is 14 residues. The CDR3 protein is CASSLVSGKETQYF. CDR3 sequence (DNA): TGTGCCAGCAGCTTAGTATCCGGGAAAGAGACCCAGTACTTC.

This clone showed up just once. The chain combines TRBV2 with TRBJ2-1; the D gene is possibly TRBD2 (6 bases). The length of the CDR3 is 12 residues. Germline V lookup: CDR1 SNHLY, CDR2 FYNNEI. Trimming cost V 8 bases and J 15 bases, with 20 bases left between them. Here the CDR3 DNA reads TGTGCCAGCCGGGAGTCTGTGGTTACTTGGTTCTTC. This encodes CASRESVVTWFF.

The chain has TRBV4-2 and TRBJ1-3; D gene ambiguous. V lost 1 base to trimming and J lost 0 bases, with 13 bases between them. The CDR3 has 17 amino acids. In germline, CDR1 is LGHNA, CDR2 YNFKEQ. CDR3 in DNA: TGTGCCAGCAGCCAAGGTAGAGAGGGATACTCTGGAAACACCATATATTTT. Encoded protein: CASSQGREGYSGNTIYF.

The CDR3 bases are TGTGCCAGCAGTTACGGACGGCGGGGGGTACACAATGAGCAGTTCTTC. Residues: CASSYGRRGVHNEQFF. This chain links TRBV6-5 with TRBJ2-1; the match to TRBD2 covers 8 bases. This CDR3 spans 16 amino acids. The germline V gene encodes CDR1 MNHEY and CDR2 SVGAGI. Germline trimming cut 2 bases from V and 5 bases from J; bases unmatched to any gene: 8.

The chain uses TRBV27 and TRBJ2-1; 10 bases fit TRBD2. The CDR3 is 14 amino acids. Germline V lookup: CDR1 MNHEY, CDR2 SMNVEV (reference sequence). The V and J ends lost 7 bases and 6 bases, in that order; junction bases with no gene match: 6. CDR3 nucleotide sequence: TGTGCCAGCACCGTCACTAGCGGGGTCAATGAGCAGTTCTTC. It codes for CASTVTSGVNEQFF.

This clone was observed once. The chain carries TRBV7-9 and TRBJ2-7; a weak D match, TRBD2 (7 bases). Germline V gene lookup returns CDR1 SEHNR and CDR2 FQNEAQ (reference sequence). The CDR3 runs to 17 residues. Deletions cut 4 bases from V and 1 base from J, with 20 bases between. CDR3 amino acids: CASSSRGGWRESYEQYF. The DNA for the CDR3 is TGTGCCAGCAGCTCACGAGGGGGATGGCGGGAGTCCTACGAGCAGTACTTC.